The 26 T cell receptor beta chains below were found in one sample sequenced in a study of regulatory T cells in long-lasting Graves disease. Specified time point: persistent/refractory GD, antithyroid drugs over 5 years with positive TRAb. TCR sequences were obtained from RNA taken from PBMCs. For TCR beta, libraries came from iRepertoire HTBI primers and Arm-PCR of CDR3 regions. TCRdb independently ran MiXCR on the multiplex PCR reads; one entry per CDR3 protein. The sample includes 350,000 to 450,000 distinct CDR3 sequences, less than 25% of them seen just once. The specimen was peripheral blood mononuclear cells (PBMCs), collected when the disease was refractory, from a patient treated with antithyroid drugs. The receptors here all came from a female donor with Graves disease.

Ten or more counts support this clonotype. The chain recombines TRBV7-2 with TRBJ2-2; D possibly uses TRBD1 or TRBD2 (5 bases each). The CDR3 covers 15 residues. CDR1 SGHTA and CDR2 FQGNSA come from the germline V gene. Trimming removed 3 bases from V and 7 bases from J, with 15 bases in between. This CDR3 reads CASSLGEGLHGELFF. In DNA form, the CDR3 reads TGTGCCAGCAGCTTGGGCGAGGGGTTGCACGGGGAGCTGTTTTTT.

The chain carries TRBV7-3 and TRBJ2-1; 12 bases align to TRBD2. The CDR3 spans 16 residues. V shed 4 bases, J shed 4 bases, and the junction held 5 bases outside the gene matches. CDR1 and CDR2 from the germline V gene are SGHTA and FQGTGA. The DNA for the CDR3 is TGTGCCAGCAGCTGGGAGGGACTAGCGGGTTACAATGAGCAGTTCTTC. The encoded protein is CASSWEGLAGYNEQFF.

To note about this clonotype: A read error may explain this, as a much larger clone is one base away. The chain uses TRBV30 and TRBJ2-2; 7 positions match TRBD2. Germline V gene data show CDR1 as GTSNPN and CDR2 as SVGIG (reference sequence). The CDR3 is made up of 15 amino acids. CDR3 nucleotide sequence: TGTGCCTGGAGTGTACTTGCGGGAGCCACCGGGGAGCTGTCTTTT. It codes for CAWSVLAGATGELSF.

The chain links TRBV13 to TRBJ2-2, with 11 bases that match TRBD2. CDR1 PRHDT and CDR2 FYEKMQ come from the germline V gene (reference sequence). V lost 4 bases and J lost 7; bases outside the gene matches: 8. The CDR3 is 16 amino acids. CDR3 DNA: TGTGCCAGCAGCTCTCCGGGACTAGCGGTTCTCGGGGAGCTGTTTTTT. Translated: CASSSPGLAVLGELFF. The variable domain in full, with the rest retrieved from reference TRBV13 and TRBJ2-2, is AAGVIQSPRHLIKEKRETATLKCYPIPRHDTVYWYQQGPGQDPQFLISFYEKMQSDKGSIPDRFSAQQFSDYHSELNMSSLELGDSALYFCASSSPGLAVLGELFFGEGSRLTVL.

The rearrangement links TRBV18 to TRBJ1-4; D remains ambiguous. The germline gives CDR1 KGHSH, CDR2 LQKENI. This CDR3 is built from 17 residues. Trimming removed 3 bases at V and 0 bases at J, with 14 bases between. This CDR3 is CASSPRSQTATNEKLFF. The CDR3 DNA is TGTGCCAGCTCACCCCGGTCTCAAACCGCAACTAATGAAAAACTGTTTTTT.

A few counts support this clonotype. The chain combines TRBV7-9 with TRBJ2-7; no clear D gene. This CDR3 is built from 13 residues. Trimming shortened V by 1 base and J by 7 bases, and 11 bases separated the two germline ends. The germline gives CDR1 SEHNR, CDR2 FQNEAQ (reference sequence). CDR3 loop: CASSLDSAGEQYF. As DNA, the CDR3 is TGTGCCAGCAGCTTAGATTCCGCCGGAGAGCAGTACTTC.

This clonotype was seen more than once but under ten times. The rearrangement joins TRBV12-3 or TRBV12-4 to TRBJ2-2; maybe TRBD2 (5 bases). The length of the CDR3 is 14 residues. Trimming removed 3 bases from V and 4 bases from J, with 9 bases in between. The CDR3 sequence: CASSFLRGTGELFF. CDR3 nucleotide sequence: TGTGCCAGCAGTTTTCTACGGGGCACCGGGGAGCTGTTTTTT.

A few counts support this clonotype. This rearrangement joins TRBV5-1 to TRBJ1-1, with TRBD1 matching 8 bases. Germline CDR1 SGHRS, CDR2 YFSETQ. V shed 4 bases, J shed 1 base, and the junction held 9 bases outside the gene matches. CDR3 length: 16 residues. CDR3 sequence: CASSNNLRGPNTEAFF. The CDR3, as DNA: TGCGCCAGCAGCAATAATCTCAGGGGGCCGAACACTGAAGCTTTCTTT.

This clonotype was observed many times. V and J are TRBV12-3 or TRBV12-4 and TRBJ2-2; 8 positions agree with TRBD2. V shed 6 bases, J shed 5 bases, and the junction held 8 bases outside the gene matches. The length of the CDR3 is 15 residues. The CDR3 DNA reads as TGTGCCAGCAGACCTCGGGGGGGCTGGACCGGGGAGCTGTTTTTT. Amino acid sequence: CASRPRGGWTGELFF.

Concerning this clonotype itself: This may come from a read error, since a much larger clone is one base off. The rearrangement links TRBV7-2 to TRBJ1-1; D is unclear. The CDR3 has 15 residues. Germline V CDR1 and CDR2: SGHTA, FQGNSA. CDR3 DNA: TGTGCCAGCAGATTTAACCCAGACATGAACGCTGAAGCTTTCTTT. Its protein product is CASRFNPDMNAEAFF.

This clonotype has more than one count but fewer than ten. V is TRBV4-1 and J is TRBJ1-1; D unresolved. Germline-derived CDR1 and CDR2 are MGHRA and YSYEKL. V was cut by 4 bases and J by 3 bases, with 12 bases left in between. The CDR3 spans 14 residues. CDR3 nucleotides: TGCGCCAGCAGCCGATTAGTCGGCGACACTGAAGCTTTCTTT. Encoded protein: CASSRLVGDTEAFF.

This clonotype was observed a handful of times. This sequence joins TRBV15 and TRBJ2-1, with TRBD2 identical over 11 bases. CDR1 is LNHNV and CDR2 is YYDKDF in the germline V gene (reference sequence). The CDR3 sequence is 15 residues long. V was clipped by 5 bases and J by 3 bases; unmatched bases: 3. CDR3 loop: CATSGLAGFYNEQFF. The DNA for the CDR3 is TGTGCCACCAGCGGACTAGCGGGCTTCTACAATGAGCAGTTCTTC.

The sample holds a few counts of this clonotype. CDR3 nucleotides: TGTGCCAGCAGCTCCCATCCGGGGCAGCCCCAGCATTTT. This translates into CASSSHPGQPQHF. V is TRBV9 and J is TRBJ1-5, with D uncertain. Trimming cost V 4 bases and J 7 bases, with 12 bases left between them. The CDR3 is 13 residues long. Germline CDR1 reads SGDLS; CDR2 reads YYNGEE. Supplemented by reference TRBV9 and TRBJ1-5, the full variable domain reads DSGVTQTPKHLITATGQRVTLRCSPRSGDLSVYWYQQSLDQGLQFLIQYYNGEERAKGNILERFSAQQFPDLHSELNLSSLELGDSALYFCASSSHPGQPQHFGDGTRLSIL.

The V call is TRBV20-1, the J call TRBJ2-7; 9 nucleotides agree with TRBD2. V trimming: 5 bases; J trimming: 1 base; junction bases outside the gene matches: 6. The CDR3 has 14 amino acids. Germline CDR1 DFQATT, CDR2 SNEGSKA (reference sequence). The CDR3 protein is CSAPDLAGSYEQYF. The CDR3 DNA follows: TGCAGTGCTCCAGACCTAGCGGGGTCCTACGAGCAGTACTTC.

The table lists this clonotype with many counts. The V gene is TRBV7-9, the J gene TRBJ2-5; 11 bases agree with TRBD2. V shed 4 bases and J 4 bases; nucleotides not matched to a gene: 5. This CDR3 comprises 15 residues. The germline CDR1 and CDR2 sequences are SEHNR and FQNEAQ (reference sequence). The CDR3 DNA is TGTGCCAGCAGCTCCGTAGCGGGAGGGGGAGAGACCCAGTACTTC. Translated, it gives CASSSVAGGGETQYF.

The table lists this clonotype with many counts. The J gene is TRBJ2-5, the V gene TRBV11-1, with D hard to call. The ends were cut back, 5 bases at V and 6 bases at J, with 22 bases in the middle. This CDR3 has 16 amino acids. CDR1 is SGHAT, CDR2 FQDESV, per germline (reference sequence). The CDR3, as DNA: TGTGCCAGCAGCCCCCACTCAGGAGCTTCCGTGAAGACCCAGTACTTC. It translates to CASSPHSGASVKTQYF.

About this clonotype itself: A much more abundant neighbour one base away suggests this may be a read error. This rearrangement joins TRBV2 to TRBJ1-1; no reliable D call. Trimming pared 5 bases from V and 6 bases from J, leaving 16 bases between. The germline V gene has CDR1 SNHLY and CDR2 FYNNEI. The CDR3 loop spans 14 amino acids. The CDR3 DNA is TGTGCCAGCAGTCCGCGGACGCCTAACCCTGAAGCTTTCTTT. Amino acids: CASSPRTPNPEAFF. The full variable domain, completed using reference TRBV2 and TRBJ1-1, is EPEVTQTPSHQVTQMGQEVILRCVPISNHLYFYWYRQILGQKVEFLVSFYNNEISEKSEIFDDQFSVERPDGSNFTLKIRSTKLEDSAMYFCASSPRTPNPEAFFGQGTRLTVV.

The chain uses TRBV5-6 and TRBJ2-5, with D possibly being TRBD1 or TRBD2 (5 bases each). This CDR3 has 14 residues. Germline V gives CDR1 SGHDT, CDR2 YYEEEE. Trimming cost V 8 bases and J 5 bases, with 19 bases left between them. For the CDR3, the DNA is TGTGCCAGAAGCACCTGGACTGGGGGTGAGACCCAGTACTTC. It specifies CARSTWTGGETQYF.

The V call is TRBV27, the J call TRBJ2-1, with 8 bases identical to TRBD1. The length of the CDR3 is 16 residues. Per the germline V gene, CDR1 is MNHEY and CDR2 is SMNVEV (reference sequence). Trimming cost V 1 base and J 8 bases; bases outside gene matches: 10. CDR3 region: CASSLYRQGHADEQFF. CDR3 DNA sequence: TGTGCCAGCAGTTTATACCGACAGGGGCATGCGGATGAGCAGTTCTTC.

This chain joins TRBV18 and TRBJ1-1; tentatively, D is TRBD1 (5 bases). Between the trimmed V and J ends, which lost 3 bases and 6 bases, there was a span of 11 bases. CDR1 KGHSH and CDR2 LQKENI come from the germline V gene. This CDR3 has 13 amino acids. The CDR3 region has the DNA TGTGCCAGCTCACCTGTAGGAGGGGCTGAAGCTTTCTTT. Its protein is CASSPVGGAEAFF.

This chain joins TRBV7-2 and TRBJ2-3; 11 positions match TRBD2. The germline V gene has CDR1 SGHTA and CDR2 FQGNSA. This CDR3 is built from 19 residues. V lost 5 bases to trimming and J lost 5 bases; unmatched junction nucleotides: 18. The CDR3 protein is CASSPSLGLAVPGIDTQYF. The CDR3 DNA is TGTGCCAGCAGCCCATCTTTGGGACTAGCGGTCCCGGGGATAGATACGCAGTATTTT.

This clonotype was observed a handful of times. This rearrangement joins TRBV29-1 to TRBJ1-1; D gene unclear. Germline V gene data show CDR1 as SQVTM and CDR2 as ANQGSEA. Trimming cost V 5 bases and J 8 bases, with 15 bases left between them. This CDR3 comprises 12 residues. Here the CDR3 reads CSVMRPNLEAFF. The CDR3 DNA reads TGCAGCGTTATGAGACCGAATCTCGAAGCTTTCTTT.

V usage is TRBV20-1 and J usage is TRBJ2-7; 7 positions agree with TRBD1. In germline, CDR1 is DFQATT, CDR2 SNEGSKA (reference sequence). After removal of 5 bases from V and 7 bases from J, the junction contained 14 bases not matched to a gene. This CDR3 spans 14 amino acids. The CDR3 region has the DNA TGCAGTGCTGAAACAGGGGCGGTCTCGGAGGAGCAGTACTTC. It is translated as CSAETGAVSEEQYF.

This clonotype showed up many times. CDR3 coding DNA: TGTGCCAGCAGTGAAGCTTTTCTTAACTATGGCTACACCTTC. Amino acids: CASSEAFLNYGYTF. This chain joins TRBV2 and TRBJ1-2; the D is unclear. Trimming left V 0 bases short and J 1 base short, with 6 bases between. The CDR3 length is 14 residues. Germline CDR1 is SNHLY and CDR2 is FYNNEI.

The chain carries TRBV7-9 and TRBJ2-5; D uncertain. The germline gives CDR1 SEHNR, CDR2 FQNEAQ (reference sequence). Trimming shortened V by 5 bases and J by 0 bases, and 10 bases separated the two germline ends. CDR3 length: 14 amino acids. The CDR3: CASSPSVYQETQYF. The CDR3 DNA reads TGTGCCAGCAGCCCCAGCGTCTACCAAGAGACCCAGTACTTC.

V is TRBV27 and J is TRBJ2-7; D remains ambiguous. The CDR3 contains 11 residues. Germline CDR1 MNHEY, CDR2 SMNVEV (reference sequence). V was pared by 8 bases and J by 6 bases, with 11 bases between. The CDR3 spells CASSFLLEQYF. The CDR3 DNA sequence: TGTGCCAGCTCTTTTTTGCTCGAGCAGTACTTC.